The 20 T cell receptor beta chains in this list originate from one sample, sequenced in a study of blood T cells in healthy people across ages. Sample-barcoded 5' priming and a J-beta primer mix drove a second PCR of roughly 7 to 11 cycles. TCRdb reanalysed the 5' RACE reads using MiXCR and keeps one entry per CDR3 protein. Here the sample spans more than 500,000 distinct CDR3 sequences, 27% being singletons. This sample also belongs to another study, concerning T cells of mothers and their children.

Material: blood. The origin of the receptors is a boy aged 2 to 10 in good health.

This clonotype has more than one count but fewer than ten. This sequence joins TRBV7-9 and TRBJ2-5; D unclear. The CDR3 is 14 amino acids. From germline, CDR1 is SEHNR and CDR2 FQNEAQ (reference sequence). V was shortened by 1 base and J by 3 bases, with 9 bases between the two germline ends. CDR3: CASSLVLVKETQYF. The CDR3 nucleotides read TGTGCCAGCAGCTTAGTGCTAGTCAAAGAGACCCAGTACTTC.

The J gene is TRBJ1-1, the V gene TRBV7-9; TRBD1 matches 7 bases. In germline, CDR1 is SEHNR, CDR2 FQNEAQ (reference sequence). CDR3 length: 14 residues. V dropped 4 bases and J dropped 4; count of bases not matched to a gene: 6. Written as DNA, the CDR3 is TGTGCCAGCAGCTCGGGACAGATACCCACTGAAGCTTTCTTT. Its protein product is CASSSGQIPTEAFF.

Only a few counts were recorded for this clonotype. The chain carries TRBV7-8 and TRBJ2-5; D might be TRBD2 (6 bases). The CDR3 totals 15 residues. CDR1 is SGHVS and CDR2 is FQNEAQ in the germline V gene. V was cut by 3 bases and J by 5 bases, with 16 bases left in between. As DNA, the CDR3 is TGTGCCAGCAGCTTGCCCGGGACTGGGGGGGAGACCCAGTACTTC. Translating gives CASSLPGTGGETQYF.

The chain couples TRBV12-3 or TRBV12-4 to TRBJ1-2, with no clear D. The CDR3 covers 13 residues. V gave up 3 bases and J gave up 4 bases, with 9 bases separating them. The CDR3 DNA sequence: TGTGCCAGCAGTTTCCAGGCCTCCTATGGCTACACCTTC. Translated: CASSFQASYGYTF.

This clonotype has just one count. This chain uses TRBV7-2 with TRBJ2-5; 10 bases are shared with TRBD2. The better agreement between TRBJ2-1 and the DNA end casts doubt on the J call. This CDR3 is 17 amino acids long. Germline CDR1 SGHTA, CDR2 FQGNSA. For the CDR3, the DNA is TGTGCCAGCAGCTTAGCGCCGGCTAGCGGGAGTAGCTATGAGCAGTTCTTC. Protein: CASSLAPASGSSYEQFF.

The V gene is TRBV27, the J gene TRBJ2-5, with a weak D call TRBD2 (7 bases). V was trimmed by 3 bases and J by 14 bases, leaving 19 bases between them. CDR3 length equals 13 residues. Germline values: CDR1 MNHEY, CDR2 SMNVEV (reference sequence). CDR3 sequence (DNA): TGTGCCAGCAGTTTCTCGGCGGGGGCGGGAGCTTACTTC. This gives the protein CASSFSAGAGAYF.

This clonotype was observed a handful of times. The gene calls are TRBV7-2 and TRBJ1-6, with D tentatively TRBD1 (5 bases). The V end was cut by 3 bases, the J end by 9 bases, with 15 bases between. Germline V gives CDR1 SGHTA, CDR2 FQGNSA. The CDR3 totals 15 residues. The CDR3 DNA follows: TGTGCCAGCAGCTTCTTTGCAGGGCGAGGTTCACCCCTCCACTTT. Protein product: CASSFFAGRGSPLHF.

This rearrangement joins TRBV12-3 or TRBV12-4 to TRBJ2-1; perhaps TRBD1 as D (5 bases). The CDR3 runs to 14 residues. V was trimmed by 3 bases and J by 5 bases, leaving 11 bases between them. Here the CDR3 reads CASSFSSRDNEQFF. The CDR3, as DNA: TGTGCCAGCAGTTTCTCCTCCAGGGACAATGAGCAGTTCTTC.

Only a few counts were recorded for this clonotype. The V gene is TRBV21-1, the J gene TRBJ2-5; the D call TRBD2 from the table was never checked on the DNA. TRBV21-1 is annotated as a pseudogene. The CDR3 is made up of 17 amino acids. The chain's CDR3 is CASRRLAGALEEETQYF. In DNA form, the CDR3 reads TGTGCCAGCAGGCGACTAGCGGGGGCCCTCGAAGAAGAGACCCAGTACTTC.

The chain recombines TRBV18 with TRBJ2-7; 9 bases are a match to TRBD1. The CDR3 consists of 15 residues. Germline CDR1 is KGHSH and CDR2 is LQKENI. The J segment lost 5 bases and the V segment lost 4 bases, leaving 9 bases of the junction unmatched. CDR3 bases: TGTGCCAGCTCACTGGGACAGGGTGCGATCGACGAGCAGTACTTC. Translating gives CASSLGQGAIDEQYF.

This clonotype was picked up a small number of times. This chain links TRBV27 with TRBJ2-5; the match to TRBD2 covers 9 bases. The J call could be wrong; TRBJ2-7 is a better fit for the DNA end. The CDR3 runs 14 residues. Germline CDR1 MNHEY, CDR2 SMNVEV (reference sequence). The CDR3 sequence is CASPKRGDSYEQYF. CDR3 bases: TGTGCCAGTCCAAAGCGGGGGGACTCCTACGAGCAGTACTTC.

This rearrangement joins TRBV6-5 to TRBJ2-1; D may match TRBD1 or TRBD2 (5 bases each). The V and J ends lost 0 bases and 11 bases respectively, with 8 bases between them. This CDR3 comprises 12 residues. The V gene's germline CDR1 is MNHEY and CDR2 SVGAGI. The CDR3 nucleotides read TGTGCCAGCAGTTACTCCCAGGGACAGCAGTTCTTC. Its protein product is CASSYSQGQQFF.

This clonotype came up a few times. The rearrangement links TRBV3-1 to TRBJ2-5, with a weak D call TRBD2 (6 bases). The CDR3 extends over 15 amino acids. V gave up 4 bases and J gave up 4 bases, with 16 bases separating them. Per the germline V gene, CDR1 is LGHDT and CDR2 is YNNKEL (reference sequence). CDR3 protein: CASSLPGLLGETQYF. CDR3 nucleotide sequence: TGTGCCAGCAGCCTACCGGGACTCCTTGGAGAGACCCAGTACTTC.

V gene TRBV6-5 combines with J gene TRBJ1-2; TRBD1 might be the D (6 bases). Trimming stripped 8 bases from V and 8 bases from J, with 18 bases between. The CDR3 totals 13 residues. CDR1 is MNHEY, CDR2 SVGAGI, per germline. CDR3 protein: CASLPGRGQGYTF. As DNA, the CDR3 is TGTGCCAGCCTCCCGGGTAGGGGACAAGGCTACACCTTC.

V and J are TRBV4-2 and TRBJ2-7, with D uncertain. Germline loops: CDR1 LGHNA, CDR2 YNFKEQ. CDR3 length: 15 residues. V was cut by 3 bases and J by 0 bases, with 12 bases left in between. The CDR3: CASSHSTDASYEQYF. CDR3 coding DNA: TGTGCCAGCAGCCACTCGACGGACGCCTCCTACGAGCAGTACTTC.

This chain connects TRBV7-3 to TRBJ2-4; D is uncertain. The germline V gene encodes CDR1 SGHTA and CDR2 FQGTGA. This CDR3 has 15 residues. Trimming removed 2 bases from V and 2 bases from J, with 10 bases in between. The CDR3 loop is CASSLGEASKNIQYF. The CDR3 coding sequence is TGTGCCAGCAGCTTAGGCGAGGCTTCCAAAAACATTCAGTACTTC.

This clonotype was seen more than once but under ten times. The chain is built from TRBV20-1 and TRBJ1-1, with D possibly matching TRBD1 (6 bases). Per germline, CDR1 DFQATT and CDR2 SNEGSKA (reference sequence). The CDR3 runs 14 residues. V lost 3 bases and J lost 3, with 14 bases in between. CDR3 coding DNA: TGCAGTGCTAGTAGCGGGGGCGGTGACACTGAAGCTTTCTTT. Translated: CSASSGGGDTEAFF.

This clonotype was seen more than once but under ten times. The genes are TRBV7-9 and TRBJ2-7; 7 nucleotides agree with TRBD1. Germline CDR1 and CDR2: SEHNR and FQNEAQ (reference sequence). Trimming at V came to 3 bases and at J to 0 bases, leaving 8 bases not matched to a gene. This CDR3 has 16 amino acids. The CDR3 DNA follows: TGTGCCAGCAGCTTTGCCGGGACAGCCGGCTCCTACGAGCAGTACTTC. Amino acid sequence: CASSFAGTAGSYEQYF. Drawing the rest from reference TRBV7-9 and TRBJ2-7, the complete variable domain is DTGVSQNPRHKITKRGQNVTFRCDPISEHNRLYWYRQTLGQGPEFLTYFQNEAQLEKSRLLSDRFSAERPKGSFSTLEIQRTEQGDSAMYLCASSFAGTAGSYEQYFGPGTRLTVT.

The V call is TRBV25-1, the J call TRBJ2-3; TRBD2 matches 11 bases. The V gene's germline CDR1 is MGHDK and CDR2 SYGVNS. This CDR3 comprises 17 residues. V was pared by 2 bases and J by 9 bases, with 13 bases of the junction left unmatched. CDR3 residues: CASSELSGRATSPTQYF. The CDR3, as DNA: TGTGCCAGCAGTGAACTTAGCGGGAGGGCCACGTCACCCACGCAGTATTTT.

This chain uses TRBV20-1 with TRBJ2-5, with TRBD2 matching 11 bases. CDR3 length equals 15 residues. Trimming removed 7 bases from V and 3 bases from J; junction bases left unmatched: 10. CDR1 is DFQATT and CDR2 is SNEGSKA in the germline V gene (reference sequence). In DNA form, the CDR3 reads TGCAGTGGCCACTCCTTGACTAGCGGGAAAGAGACCCAGTACTTC. Encoded protein: CSGHSLTSGKETQYF.